This T cell receptor (beta chain) was found in a study of Ad26.COV2.S vaccination and SARS-CoV-2 variants. The method was immunoSEQ multiplex PCR; TCRdb's version includes in-frame clones alone and lacks a portion of them. The sample has hundreds of thousands of clones; 83% are singletons. With 8 bases removed from V and 2 bases from J, the gap between germline ends came to 16 bases. There are 14 residues in the CDR3. CDR1 and CDR2 (germline): SNHLY, FYNNEI. Described treatment: around 19 received Ad26.COV2.S at low or high dose, single or two shots; a few received placebo; per-sample allocation not given. Sampling took place 63 days after the first vaccine or placebo injection.

V is TRBV2 and J is TRBJ2-7; no definite D call. This receptor was obtained from a person aged 18 to 65 who received the Ad26.COV2.S COVID-19 vaccine or a placebo. The sequencing used peripheral blood, collected in a trial of Ad26.COV2.S vaccine versus placebo. CDR3 loop: CASHLGRTTYEQYF. The CDR3 coding sequence is TGTGCCAGCCACCTCGGCCGTACCACCTACGAGCAGTACTTC. Based on the CDR3 plus reference TRBV2 and TRBJ2-7, the full variable domain is EPEVTQTPSHQVTQMGQEVILRCVPISNHLYFYWYRQILGQKVEFLVSFYNNEISEKSEIFDDQFSVERPDGSNFTLKIRSTKLEDSAMYFCASHLGRTTYEQYFGPGTRLTVT.